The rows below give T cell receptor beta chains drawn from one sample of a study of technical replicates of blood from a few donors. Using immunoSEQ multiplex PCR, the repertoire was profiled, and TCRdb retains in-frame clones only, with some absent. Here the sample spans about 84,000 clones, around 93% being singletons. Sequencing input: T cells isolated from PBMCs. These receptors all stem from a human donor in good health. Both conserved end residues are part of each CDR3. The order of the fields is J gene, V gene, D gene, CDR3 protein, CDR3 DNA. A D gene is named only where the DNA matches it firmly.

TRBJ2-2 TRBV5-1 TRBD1 CASSLSNWDRLYTGELFF TGCGCCAGCAGCTTGTCCAATTGGGACAGGTTGTACACCGGGGAGCTGTTTTTT
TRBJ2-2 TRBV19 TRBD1 CASSSQGGTNTGELFF TGTGCCAGTAGTTCACAGGGGGGAACGAACACCGGGGAGCTGTTTTTT
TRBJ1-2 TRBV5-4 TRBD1 CASREQGADYGYTF TGTGCCAGCAGGGAACAGGGGGCTGACTATGGCTACACCTTC
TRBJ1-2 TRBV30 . CAWRPSRRSDGYTF TGTGCCTGGAGACCCTCCCGGAGGTCGGATGGCTACACCTTC
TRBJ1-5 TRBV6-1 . CASSARGVDNQPQHF TGTGCCAGCAGCGCACGGGGGGTTGACAATCAGCCCCAGCATTTT
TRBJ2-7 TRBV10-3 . CAISDSGLSASYEQYF TGTGCCATCAGTGACAGCGGACTGTCCGCCTCCTACGAGCAGTACTTC
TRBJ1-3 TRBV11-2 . CASNPRGQTANGNTIYF TGTGCCAGCAACCCCAGGGGCCAGACTGCAAATGGAAACACCATATATTTT
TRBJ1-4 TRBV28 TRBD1 CASSSPRRDRGQVGEKLFF TGTGCCAGCAGTTCCCCCCGCCGGGACAGGGGCCAGGTTGGTGAAAAACTGTTTTTT
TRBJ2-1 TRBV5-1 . CASSRGGPLVSHEQFF TGCGCCAGCAGCCGAGGCGGCCCCTTAGTGTCTCATGAGCAGTTCTTC
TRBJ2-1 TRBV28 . CASSLVGGPKGNEQFF TGTGCCAGCAGTTTAGTAGGCGGTCCGAAGGGGAATGAGCAGTTCTTC
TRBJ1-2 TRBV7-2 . CASILRQPYGYTF TGTGCCAGCATATTACGACAGCCTTATGGTTACACCTTC
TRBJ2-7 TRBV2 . CASSEFFEGKQYF TGTGCCAGCAGCGAATTCTTCGAGGGTAAGCAGTACTTC
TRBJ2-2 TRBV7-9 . CASSLFTSDTGELFF TGTGCCAGCAGCTTATTTACAAGCGACACCGGGGAGCTGTTTTTT
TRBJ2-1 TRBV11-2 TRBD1 CASSLGLGDRAYNEQFF TGTGCCAGCAGCTTAGGGTTGGGGGACAGAGCCTACAATGAGCAGTTCTTC
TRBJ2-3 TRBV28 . CASSEVTADTQYF TGTGCCAGCAGTGAAGTGACTGCAGATACGCAGTATTTT
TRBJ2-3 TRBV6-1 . CASSEAVFRVTDTQYF TGTGCCAGCAGTGAAGCGGTTTTTCGGGTTACAGATACGCAGTATTTT
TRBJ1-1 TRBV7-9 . CASSPPRMEGTEAFF TGTGCCAGCAGCCCCCCCCGGATGGAGGGAACTGAAGCTTTCTTT
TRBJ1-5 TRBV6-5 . CASSVNRGNQPQHF TGTGCCAGCAGTGTGAATAGAGGAAATCAGCCCCAGCATTTT
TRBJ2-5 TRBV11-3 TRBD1 CASSLDPPGQGDQYF TGTGCCAGCAGCTTAGACCCCCCGGGACAGGGTGACCAGTACTTC